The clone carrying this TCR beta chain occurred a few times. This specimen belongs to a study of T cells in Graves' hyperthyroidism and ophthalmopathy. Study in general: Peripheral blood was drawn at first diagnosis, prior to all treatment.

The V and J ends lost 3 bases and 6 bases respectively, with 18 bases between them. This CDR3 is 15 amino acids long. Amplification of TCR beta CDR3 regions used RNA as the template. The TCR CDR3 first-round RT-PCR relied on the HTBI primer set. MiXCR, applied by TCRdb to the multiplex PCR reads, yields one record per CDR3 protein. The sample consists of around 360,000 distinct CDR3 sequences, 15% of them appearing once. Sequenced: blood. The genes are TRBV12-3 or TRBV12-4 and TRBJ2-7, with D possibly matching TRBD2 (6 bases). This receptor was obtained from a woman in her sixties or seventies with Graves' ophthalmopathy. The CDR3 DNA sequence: TGTGCCAGCAGTTTGAGTGGGAGGAATCGGTTCGAGCAGTACTTC. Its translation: CASSLSGRNRFEQYF.